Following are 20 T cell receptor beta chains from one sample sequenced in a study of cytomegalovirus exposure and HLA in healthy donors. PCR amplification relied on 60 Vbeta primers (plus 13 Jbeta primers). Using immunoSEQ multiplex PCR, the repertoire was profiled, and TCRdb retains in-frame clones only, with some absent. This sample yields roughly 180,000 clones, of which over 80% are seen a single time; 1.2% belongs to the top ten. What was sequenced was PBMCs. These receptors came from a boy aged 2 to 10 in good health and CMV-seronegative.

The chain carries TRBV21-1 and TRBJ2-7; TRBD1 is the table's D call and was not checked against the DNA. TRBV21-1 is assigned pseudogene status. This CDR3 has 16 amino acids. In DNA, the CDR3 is TGTGCCAGCAGCAACGAGGACAGGGGCCATACCTACGAGCAGTACTTC. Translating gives CASSNEDRGHTYEQYF.

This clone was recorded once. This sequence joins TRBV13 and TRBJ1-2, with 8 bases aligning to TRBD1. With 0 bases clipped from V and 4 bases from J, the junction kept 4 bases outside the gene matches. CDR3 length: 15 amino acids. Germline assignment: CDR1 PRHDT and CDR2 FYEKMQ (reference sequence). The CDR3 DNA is TGTGCCAGCAGCTTAGGCCAGGGGGCGGTCTATGGCTACACCTTC. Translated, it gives CASSLGQGAVYGYTF.

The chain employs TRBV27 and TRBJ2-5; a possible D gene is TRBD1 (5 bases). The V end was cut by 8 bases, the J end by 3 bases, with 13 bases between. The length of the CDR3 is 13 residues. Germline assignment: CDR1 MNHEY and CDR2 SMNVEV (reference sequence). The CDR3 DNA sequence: TGTGCCAGCGCCTCCTGGGGCGAAGAGACCCAGTACTTC. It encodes CASASWGEETQYF.

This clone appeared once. CDR3 amino acids: CACGVDYGYTF. CDR3 nucleotides: TGTGCCTGCGGGGTCGACTATGGCTACACCTTC. The gene calls are TRBV30 and TRBJ1-2; D unresolved. CDR1 is GTSNPN, CDR2 SVGIG, per germline (reference sequence). There are 11 residues in the CDR3. V lost 6 bases and J lost 3, with 8 bases in between.

In nucleotides, the CDR3 is TGTGCCAGCAGAACCGACAGGTCTGATGGCTACACCTTC. Residues: CASRTDRSDGYTF. This sequence joins TRBV6-6 and TRBJ1-2; the D gene is possibly TRBD1 (6 bases). Trimming cost V 6 bases and J 6 bases, with 14 bases left between them. Germline-derived CDR1 and CDR2 are MNHNY and SVGAGI (reference sequence). The CDR3 has 13 residues.

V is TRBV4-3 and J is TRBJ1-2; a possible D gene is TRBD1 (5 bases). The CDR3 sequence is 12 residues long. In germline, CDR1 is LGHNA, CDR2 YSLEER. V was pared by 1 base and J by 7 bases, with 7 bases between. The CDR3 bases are TGCGCCAGCAGCCAAGGACAGTTTGGCTACACCTTC. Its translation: CASSQGQFGYTF.

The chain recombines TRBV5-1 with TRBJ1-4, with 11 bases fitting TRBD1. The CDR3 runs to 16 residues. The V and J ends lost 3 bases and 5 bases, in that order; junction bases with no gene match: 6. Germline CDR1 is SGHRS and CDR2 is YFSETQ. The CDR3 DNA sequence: TGCGCCAGCAGCTCCGGACAGGGGGCAATAAATGAAAAACTGTTTTTT. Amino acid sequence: CASSSGQGAINEKLFF.

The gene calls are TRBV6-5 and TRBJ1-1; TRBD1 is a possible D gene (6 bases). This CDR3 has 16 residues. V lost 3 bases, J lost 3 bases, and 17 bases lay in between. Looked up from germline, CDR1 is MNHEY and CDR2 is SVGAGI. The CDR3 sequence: CASSYQPVGADTEAFF. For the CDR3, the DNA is TGTGCCAGCAGTTATCAGCCGGTGGGGGCGGACACTGAAGCTTTCTTT.

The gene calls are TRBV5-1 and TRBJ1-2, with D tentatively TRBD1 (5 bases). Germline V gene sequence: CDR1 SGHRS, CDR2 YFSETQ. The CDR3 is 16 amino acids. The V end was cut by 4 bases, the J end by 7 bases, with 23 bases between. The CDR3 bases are TGCGCCAGCAGCCCGACGATAGGGGCAGGGACTGGTGGCTACACCTTC. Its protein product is CASSPTIGAGTGGYTF.

DNA of the CDR3: TGTGCCAGCAGCTCCGGGACAGGGAATGGCTACACCTTC. This codes for CASSSGTGNGYTF. The chain employs TRBV5-4 and TRBJ1-2; 9 bases align to TRBD1. From germline, CDR1 is SGHNT and CDR2 YYREEE (reference sequence). The V segment lost 3 bases and the J segment 6 bases; nucleotides outside the gene matches: 3. The CDR3 is made up of 13 amino acids.

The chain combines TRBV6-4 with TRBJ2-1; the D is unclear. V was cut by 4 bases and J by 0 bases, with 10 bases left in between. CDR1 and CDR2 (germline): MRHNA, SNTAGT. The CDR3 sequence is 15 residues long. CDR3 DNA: TGTGCCAGCAGTGTCTCATACAGCTCCTACAATGAGCAGTTCTTC. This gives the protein CASSVSYSSYNEQFF.

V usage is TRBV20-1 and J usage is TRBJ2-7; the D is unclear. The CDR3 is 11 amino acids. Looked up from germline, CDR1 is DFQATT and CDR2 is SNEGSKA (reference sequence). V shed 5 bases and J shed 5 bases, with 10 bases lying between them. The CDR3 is CSAETPDEQYF. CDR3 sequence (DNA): TGCAGTGCTGAGACACCGGACGAGCAGTACTTC.

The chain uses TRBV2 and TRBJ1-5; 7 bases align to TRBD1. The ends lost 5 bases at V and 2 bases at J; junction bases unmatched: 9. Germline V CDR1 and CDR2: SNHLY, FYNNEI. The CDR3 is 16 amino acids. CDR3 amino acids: CASSPYRGAGNQPQHF. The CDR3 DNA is TGTGCCAGCAGTCCCTACAGGGGTGCGGGCAATCAGCCCCAGCATTTT.

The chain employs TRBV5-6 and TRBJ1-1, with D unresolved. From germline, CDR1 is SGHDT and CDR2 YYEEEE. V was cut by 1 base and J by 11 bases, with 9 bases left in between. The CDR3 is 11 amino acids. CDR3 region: CASSLSPWAFF. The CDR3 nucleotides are TGTGCCAGCAGCTTGAGCCCCTGGGCTTTCTTT. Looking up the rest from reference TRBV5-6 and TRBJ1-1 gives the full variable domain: DAGVTQSPTHLIKTRGQQVTLRCSPKSGHDTVSWYQQALGQGPQFIFQYYEEEERQRGNFPDRFSGHQFPNYSSELNVNALLLGDSALYLCASSLSPWAFFGQGTRLTVV.

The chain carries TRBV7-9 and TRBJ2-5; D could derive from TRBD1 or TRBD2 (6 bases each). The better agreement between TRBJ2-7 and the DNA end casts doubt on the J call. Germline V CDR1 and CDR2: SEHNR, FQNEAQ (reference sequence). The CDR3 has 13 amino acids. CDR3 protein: CASTFPGGGEQYF. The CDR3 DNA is TGTGCCAGCACCTTCCCCGGAGGGGGCGAGCAGTACTTC.

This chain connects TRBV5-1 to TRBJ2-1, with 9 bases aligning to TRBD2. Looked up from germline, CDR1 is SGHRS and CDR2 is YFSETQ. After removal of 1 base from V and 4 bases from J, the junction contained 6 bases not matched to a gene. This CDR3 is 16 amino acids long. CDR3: CASSLPRSGGYNEQFF. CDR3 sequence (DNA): TGCGCCAGCAGCTTGCCCCGTAGCGGGGGATACAATGAGCAGTTCTTC.

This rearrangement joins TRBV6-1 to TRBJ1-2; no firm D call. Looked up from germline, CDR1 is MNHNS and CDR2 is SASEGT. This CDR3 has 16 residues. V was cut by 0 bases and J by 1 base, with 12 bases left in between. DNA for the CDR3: TGTGCCAGCAGTGAAGCGAGGCCAGAACTTAACTATGGCTACACCTTC. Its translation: CASSEARPELNYGYTF.

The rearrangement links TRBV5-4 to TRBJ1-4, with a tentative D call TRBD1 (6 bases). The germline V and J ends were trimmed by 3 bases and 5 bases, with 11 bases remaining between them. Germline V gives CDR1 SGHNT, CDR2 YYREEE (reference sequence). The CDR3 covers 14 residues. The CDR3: CASSSGEQNEKLFF. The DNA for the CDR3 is TGTGCCAGCAGCTCAGGGGAACAGAATGAAAAACTGTTTTTT.

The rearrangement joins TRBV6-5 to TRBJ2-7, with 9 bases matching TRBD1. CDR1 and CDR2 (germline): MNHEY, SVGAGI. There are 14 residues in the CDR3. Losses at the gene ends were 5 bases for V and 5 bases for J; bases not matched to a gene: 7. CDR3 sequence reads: CASSRTGEYHEQYF. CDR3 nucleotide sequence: TGTGCCAGCAGTCGGACAGGGGAGTACCACGAGCAGTACTTC.

The DNA for the CDR3 is TGCAGCGTTTATCACGACAGTATCTCTTACAATGAGCAGTTCTTC. Translating gives CSVYHDSISYNEQFF. The chain carries TRBV29-1 and TRBJ2-1; perhaps TRBD1 as D (5 bases). V lost 5 bases and J lost 4, with 18 bases in between. CDR3 size: 15 residues. The germline gives CDR1 SQVTM, CDR2 ANQGSEA.